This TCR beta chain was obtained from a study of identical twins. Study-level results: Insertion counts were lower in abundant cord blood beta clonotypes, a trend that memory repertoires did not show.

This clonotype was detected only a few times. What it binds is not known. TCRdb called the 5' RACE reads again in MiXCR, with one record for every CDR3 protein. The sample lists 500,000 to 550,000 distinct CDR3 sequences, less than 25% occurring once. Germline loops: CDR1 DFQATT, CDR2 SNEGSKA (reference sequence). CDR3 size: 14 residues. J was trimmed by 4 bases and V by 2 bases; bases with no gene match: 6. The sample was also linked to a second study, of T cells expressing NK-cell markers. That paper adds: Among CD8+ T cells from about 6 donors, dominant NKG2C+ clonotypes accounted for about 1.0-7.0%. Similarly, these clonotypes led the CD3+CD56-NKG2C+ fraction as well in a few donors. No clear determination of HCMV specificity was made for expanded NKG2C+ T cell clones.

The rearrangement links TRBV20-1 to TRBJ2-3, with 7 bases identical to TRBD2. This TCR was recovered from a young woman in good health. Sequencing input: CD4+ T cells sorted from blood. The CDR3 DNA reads TGCAGTGCTAGATTCGGGGGAGGGGCAGATACGCAGTATTTT. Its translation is CSARFGGGADTQYF.